One sample yielded the 25 T cell receptor beta chains listed below, sequenced in a study of blood T cell repertoires in COVID-19. Assay used: immunoSEQ multiplex PCR; TCRdb lists only in-frame clones, some missing. This sample yields under 450,000 clones, of which more than 70% are seen a single time; 10% to 15% belongs to the top ten. The specimen was peripheral blood. The receptors were sampled from a woman in her 50s with COVID-19, enrolled during active disease.

The chain links TRBV29-1 to TRBJ1-1; D might be TRBD1 (5 bases). Trimming removed 3 bases at V and 4 bases at J, with 12 bases between. The germline gives CDR1 SQVTM, CDR2 ANQGSEA. There are 13 residues in the CDR3. The CDR3 nucleotides read TGCAGCGTTGAGGGGGAGGGTGGCACTGAAGCTTTCTTT. It specifies CSVEGEGGTEAFF.

The V gene is TRBV5-1, the J gene TRBJ1-3, with D perhaps TRBD1 (6 bases). Germline CDR1 SGHRS, CDR2 YFSETQ. Trimming pared 0 bases from V and 4 bases from J, leaving 14 bases between. CDR3 length: 16 amino acids. CDR3 bases: TGCGCCAGCAGCTTGGAAATCGGGACAAGAGGAAACACCATATATTTT. Residues: CASSLEIGTRGNTIYF.

This clone was recorded only once. The chain joins TRBV28 to TRBJ2-7; the match to TRBD1 covers 8 bases. Germline assignment: CDR1 MDHEN and CDR2 SYDVKM. This CDR3 region has 15 residues. V lost 5 bases, J lost 2 bases, and 8 bases stayed unmatched. Written as DNA, the CDR3 is TGTGCCAGCAGTCAATGGACAGGGCGTCCCTACGAGCAGTACTTC. Translating it yields CASSQWTGRPYEQYF.

This chain joins TRBV10-1 and TRBJ2-1, with 7 bases identical to TRBD2. Per germline, CDR1 WNHNN and CDR2 SYGVQD (reference sequence). The length of the CDR3 is 15 residues. The V segment lost 3 bases and the J segment 12 bases; nucleotides outside the gene matches: 14. Written as DNA, the CDR3 is TGCGCCAGCAGTGAAGAGACGGGGGGAACCTCTCGGCAGTTCTTC. Translated, it gives CASSEETGGTSRQFF.

The genes are TRBV6-5 and TRBJ2-3, with 12 bases matching TRBD2. Germline values: CDR1 MNHEY, CDR2 SVGAGI. V lost 4 bases and J lost 4; bases outside the gene matches: 6. This CDR3 spans 16 amino acids. CDR3 loop: CASSSLAGGTADTQYF. In DNA, the CDR3 is TGTGCCAGCAGTTCCCTAGCGGGGGGGACCGCAGATACGCAGTATTTT.

About this clone: The conserved phenylalanine or tryptophan is not found at the CDR3 terminus, so this likely reflects a read error. V is TRBV19 and J is TRBJ1-1; TRBD1 matches 8 bases. V shed 7 bases and J 3 bases; nucleotides not matched to a gene: 7. Germline CDR1 reads LNHDA; CDR2 reads SQIVND (reference sequence). CDR3 length equals 14 residues. The CDR3 sequence is CASNLDREDTEAFV. As DNA, the CDR3 is TGTGCCAGTAACTTGGACAGGGAGGACACTGAAGCTTTCGTT.

V and J are TRBV10-2 and TRBJ1-1; D gene ambiguous. The V end lost 2 bases, the J end lost 2 bases, and 18 bases lay between the germline ends. Germline-derived CDR1 and CDR2 are WSHSY and SAAADI. This CDR3 contains 17 residues. CDR3 bases: TGCGCCAGCAGTGAGATTAAGGTAGCGGGGATAAACACTGAAGCTTTCTTT. Translation gives CASSEIKVAGINTEAFF.

The rearrangement joins TRBV5-1 to TRBJ1-2; TRBD1 matches at 9 bases. The CDR3 is 20 amino acids. Trimming removed 0 bases from V and 1 base from J; junction bases left unmatched: 16. In germline, CDR1 is SGHRS, CDR2 YFSETQ. The CDR3 spells CASSLEREDRGFYFNYGYTF. The CDR3 DNA follows: TGCGCCAGCAGCTTGGAGCGCGAAGACAGGGGGTTCTATTTTAACTATGGCTACACCTTC.

V usage is TRBV27 and J usage is TRBJ2-5; D remains ambiguous. The germline V and J ends were trimmed by 6 bases and 1 base, with 9 bases remaining between them. The CDR3 has 13 amino acids. Germline assignment: CDR1 MNHEY and CDR2 SMNVEV (reference sequence). As DNA, the CDR3 is TGTGCCAGCAGGTTCGCGTTCCAAGAGACCCAGTACTTC. The encoded protein is CASRFAFQETQYF.

The V and J genes are TRBV7-3 and TRBJ1-5; possibly TRBD1 for D (5 bases). V lost 5 bases and J lost 4, with 9 bases in between. The CDR3 length is 13 residues. Germline CDR1 is SGHTA and CDR2 is FQGTGA. The CDR3 coding sequence is TGTGCCAGCAGCCTCGACAGAAATCAGCCCCAGCATTTT. It encodes CASSLDRNQPQHF.

This clone came up once. The chain joins TRBV9 to TRBJ1-2; 7 bases match TRBD1. J gave up 4 bases and V 4 bases, and 7 bases lay outside the gene matches. Germline V gives CDR1 SGDLS, CDR2 YYNGEE. CDR3 length equals 14 residues. CDR3 sequence: CASSPWDSFYGYTF. CDR3 DNA: TGTGCCAGCAGCCCTTGGGACAGTTTCTATGGCTACACCTTC.

The rearrangement uses TRBV12-5 and TRBJ1-4; a weak D match, TRBD1 (6 bases). Deletions cut 6 bases from V and 5 bases from J, with 19 bases between. The length of the CDR3 is 16 residues. From germline, CDR1 is LGHNT and CDR2 FRNRAP. Here the CDR3 reads CASGTTNRDTNEKLFF. CDR3 nucleotide sequence: TGTGCTAGTGGGACCACCAACCGGGACACAAATGAAAAACTGTTTTTT.

The gene calls are TRBV9 and TRBJ2-3; D perhaps matches TRBD2 (6 bases). Per the germline V gene, CDR1 is SGDLS and CDR2 is YYNGEE. This CDR3 has 13 residues. The V and J ends lost 7 bases and 5 bases respectively, with 14 bases between them. In nucleotides, the CDR3 is TGTGCCAGCTCGGGGAGGTCGCAAGATACGCAGTATTTT. Its translation: CASSGRSQDTQYF.

The V call is TRBV7-9, the J call TRBJ2-2; 8 nucleotides line up with TRBD1. Germline lookup yields CDR1 SEHNR and CDR2 FQNEAQ (reference sequence). The CDR3 has 18 amino acids. Trimming took 5 bases from V and 3 from J; bases not matched to a gene: 14. The chain's CDR3 is CASSPDRYSGQDTGELFF. The CDR3 nucleotides are TGTGCCAGCAGCCCTGATAGGTATTCGGGACAGGACACCGGGGAGCTGTTTTTT.

The J gene is TRBJ1-6, the V gene TRBV7-2; possible D gene TRBD1, 5 bases. The CDR3 runs 15 residues. Per germline, CDR1 SGHTA and CDR2 FQGNSA. Trimming removed 4 bases from V and 10 bases from J, with 17 bases in between. The CDR3: CASSSWRGVSSPLHF. DNA of the CDR3: TGTGCCAGCAGCTCTTGGAGGGGCGTAAGCTCACCCCTCCACTTT.

The rearrangement uses TRBV21-1 and TRBJ1-4; TRBD1 is taken as the D call from the table, unchecked against the DNA. TRBV21-1 is marked as a pseudogene. The CDR3 is 14 residues long. CDR3 DNA sequence: TGTGCCAACCCCAGGCTTAATGAAGGCGAAAAACTGTTTTTT. It codes for CANPRLNEGEKLFF.

The chain couples TRBV7-3 to TRBJ1-1; tentative D call: TRBD1 (5 bases). Germline CDR1 reads SGHTA; CDR2 reads FQGTGA. Trimming stripped 2 bases from V and 4 bases from J, with 11 bases between. The CDR3 has 14 residues. In nucleotides, the CDR3 is TGTGCCAGCAGCTTACAAACAGGAGTCACTGAAGCTTTCTTT. Translation gives CASSLQTGVTEAFF.

This clone came up once. CDR3 amino acids: CAIKSFEAGELFF. CDR3 DNA sequence: TGTGCCATCAAATCGTTTGAGGCCGGGGAGCTGTTTTTT. The chain combines TRBV10-3 with TRBJ2-2; D call uncertain. Trimming pared 7 bases from V and 6 bases from J, leaving 12 bases between. CDR3 length: 13 amino acids. Germline CDR1 reads ENHRY; CDR2 reads SYGVKD.

As DNA, the CDR3 is TGTGCCAGCAGCTTTGGAGGCTCTGGGGCCAACGTCCTGACTTTC. Translation: CASSFGGSGANVLTF. The chain links TRBV7-9 to TRBJ2-6, with a weak D call TRBD2 (5 bases). The CDR3 extends over 15 amino acids. The germline V and J ends were trimmed by 3 bases and 0 bases, with 6 bases remaining between them. CDR1 is SEHNR and CDR2 is FQNEAQ in the germline V gene (reference sequence).

The gene calls are TRBV19 and TRBJ1-6; D ambiguous. Trimming shortened V by 3 bases and J by 10 bases, and 7 bases separated the two germline ends. The germline CDR1 and CDR2 sequences are LNHDA and SQIVND (reference sequence). The length of the CDR3 is 12 residues. In DNA, the CDR3 is TGTGCCAGTAGTATTGCGGCGTCACCCCTCCACTTT. Translated: CASSIAASPLHF.

The chain carries TRBV6-5 and TRBJ2-1; possibly TRBD2 for D (7 bases). Germline V gene sequence: CDR1 MNHEY, CDR2 SVGAGI. Trimming took 6 bases from V and 2 from J, leaving 11 bases between them. The CDR3 extends over 14 amino acids. For the CDR3, the DNA is TGTGCCAGCAGCGACGGGGGGCCCTACAATGAGCAGTTCTTC. Translating it yields CASSDGGPYNEQFF.

The chain is built from TRBV23-1 and TRBJ2-1; 7 bases are shared with TRBD2. TRBV23-1 is an ORF; its function is uncertain. Unmatched junction bases numbered 11, after V lost 2 bases and J lost 7 bases. CDR3 length: 16 amino acids. The CDR3 region is CASSQQSGGGGNEQFF. Written as DNA, the CDR3 is TGCGCCAGCAGTCAACAATCCGGCGGGGGAGGGAATGAGCAGTTCTTC.

The rearrangement joins TRBV12-3 or TRBV12-4 to TRBJ1-4; D possibly corresponds to TRBD1 (6 bases). Trimming left V 7 bases short and J 7 bases short, with 13 bases between. This CDR3 is built from 13 residues. The CDR3 is CASTTGLGEKLFF. The CDR3 nucleotides read TGTGCCAGCACCACAGGGTTGGGTGAAAAACTGTTTTTT.

The J gene is TRBJ1-5, the V gene TRBV6-5; D uncertain. Looked up from germline, CDR1 is MNHEY and CDR2 is SVGAGI. V was trimmed by 9 bases and J by 6 bases, leaving 12 bases between them. CDR3 size: 12 residues. The CDR3 DNA sequence: TGTGCCAGTGAGGGCGCCGGTCAGCCCCAGCATTTT. The encoded protein is CASEGAGQPQHF.

The CDR3 DNA follows: TGTGCCAGCAGTTCGGACAGGTTCGATGGCTACACCTTC. The encoded protein is CASSSDRFDGYTF. The chain links TRBV6-5 to TRBJ1-2, with 7 bases identical to TRBD1. Trimming removed 4 bases from V and 6 bases from J; junction bases left unmatched: 5. In germline, CDR1 is MNHEY, CDR2 SVGAGI. The CDR3 length is 13 residues.